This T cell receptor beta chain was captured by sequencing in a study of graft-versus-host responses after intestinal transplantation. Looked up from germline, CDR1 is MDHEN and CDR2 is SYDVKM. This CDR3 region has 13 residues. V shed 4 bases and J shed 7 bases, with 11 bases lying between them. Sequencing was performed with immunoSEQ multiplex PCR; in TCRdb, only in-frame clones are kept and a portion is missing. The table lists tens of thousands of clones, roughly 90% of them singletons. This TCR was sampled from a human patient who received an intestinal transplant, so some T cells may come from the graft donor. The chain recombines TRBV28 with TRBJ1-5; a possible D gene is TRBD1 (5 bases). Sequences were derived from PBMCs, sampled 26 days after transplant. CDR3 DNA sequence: TGTGCCAGCAGTTCATCCAGGGTCCAGCCCCAGCATTTT. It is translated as CASSSSRVQPQHF.